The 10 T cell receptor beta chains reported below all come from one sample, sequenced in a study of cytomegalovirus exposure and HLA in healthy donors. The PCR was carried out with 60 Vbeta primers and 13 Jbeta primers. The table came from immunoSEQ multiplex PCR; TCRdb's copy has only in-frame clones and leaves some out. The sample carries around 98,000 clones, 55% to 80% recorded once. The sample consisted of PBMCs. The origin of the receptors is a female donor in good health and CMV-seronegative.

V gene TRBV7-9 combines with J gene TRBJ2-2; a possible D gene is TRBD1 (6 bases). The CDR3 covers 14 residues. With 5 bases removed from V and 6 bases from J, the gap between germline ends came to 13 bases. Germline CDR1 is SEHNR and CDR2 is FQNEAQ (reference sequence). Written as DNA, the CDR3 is TGTGCCAGCAGCCCCCCCAGGGGCGCCGGGGAGCTGTTTTTT. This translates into CASSPPRGAGELFF.

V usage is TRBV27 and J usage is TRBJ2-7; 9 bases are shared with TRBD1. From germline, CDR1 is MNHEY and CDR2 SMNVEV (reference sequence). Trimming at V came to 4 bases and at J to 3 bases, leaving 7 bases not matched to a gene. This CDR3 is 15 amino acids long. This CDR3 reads CASSSQGASLYEQYF. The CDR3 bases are TGTGCCAGCAGTTCACAGGGGGCCTCCCTCTACGAGCAGTACTTC.

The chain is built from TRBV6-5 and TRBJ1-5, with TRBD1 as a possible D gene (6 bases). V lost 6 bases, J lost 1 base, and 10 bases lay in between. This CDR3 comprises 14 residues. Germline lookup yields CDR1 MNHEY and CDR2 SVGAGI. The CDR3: CASSPRGSNQPQHF. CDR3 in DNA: TGTGCCAGCAGCCCCAGGGGAAGCAATCAGCCCCAGCATTTT.

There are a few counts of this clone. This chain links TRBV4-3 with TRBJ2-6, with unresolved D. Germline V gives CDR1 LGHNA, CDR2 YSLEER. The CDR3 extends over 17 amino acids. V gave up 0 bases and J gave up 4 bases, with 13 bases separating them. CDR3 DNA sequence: TGCGCCAGCAGCCAAGAGGGCCCAAGCTCCGGGGCCAACGTCCTGACTTTC. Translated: CASSQEGPSSGANVLTF.

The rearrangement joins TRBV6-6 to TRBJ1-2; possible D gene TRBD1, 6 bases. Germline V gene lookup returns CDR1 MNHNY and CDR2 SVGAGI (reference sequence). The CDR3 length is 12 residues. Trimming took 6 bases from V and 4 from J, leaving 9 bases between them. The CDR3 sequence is CASRQGGYGYTF. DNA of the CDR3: TGTGCCAGCAGACAGGGTGGCTATGGCTACACCTTC.

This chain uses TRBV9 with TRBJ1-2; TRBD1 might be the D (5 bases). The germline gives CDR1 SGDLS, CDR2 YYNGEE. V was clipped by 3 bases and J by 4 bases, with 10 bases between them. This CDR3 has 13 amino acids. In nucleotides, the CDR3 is TGTGCCAGCAGCGCCGATGACAGCTATGGCTACACCTTC. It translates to CASSADDSYGYTF.

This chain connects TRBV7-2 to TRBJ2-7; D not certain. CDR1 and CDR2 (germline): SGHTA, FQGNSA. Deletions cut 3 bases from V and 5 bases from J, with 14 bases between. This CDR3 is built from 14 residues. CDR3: CASSLSVSNHEQYF. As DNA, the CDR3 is TGTGCCAGCAGCTTGTCGGTCTCCAACCACGAGCAGTACTTC.

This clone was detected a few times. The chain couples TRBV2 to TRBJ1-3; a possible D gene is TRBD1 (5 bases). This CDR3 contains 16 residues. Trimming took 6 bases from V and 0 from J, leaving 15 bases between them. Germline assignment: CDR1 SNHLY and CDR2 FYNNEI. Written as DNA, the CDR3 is TGTGCCAGCAGATTGACAGTTTCCCACTCTGGAAACACCATATATTTT. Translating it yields CASRLTVSHSGNTIYF.

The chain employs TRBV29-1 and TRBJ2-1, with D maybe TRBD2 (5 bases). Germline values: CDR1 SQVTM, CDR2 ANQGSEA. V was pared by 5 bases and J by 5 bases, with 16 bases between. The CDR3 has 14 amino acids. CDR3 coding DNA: TGCAGCGTTCTCCCACTAGGCGCAGACAATGAGCAGTTCTTC. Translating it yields CSVLPLGADNEQFF.

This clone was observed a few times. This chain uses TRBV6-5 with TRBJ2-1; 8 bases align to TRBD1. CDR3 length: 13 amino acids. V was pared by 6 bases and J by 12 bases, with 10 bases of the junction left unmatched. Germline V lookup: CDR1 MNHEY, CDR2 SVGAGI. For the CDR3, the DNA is TGTGCCAGCAGGCCTCCCGGGACAGGAAGGCAGTTCTTC. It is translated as CASRPPGTGRQFF.